This paragraph covers one T cell receptor (beta chain) sequence. This specimen comes from a study of graft-versus-host responses after intestinal transplantation. About the research overall: Multivisceral, liver-intestinal, or isolated intestinal transplants were performed in recipients. Recipients uniformly received anti-thymocyte globulin induction, followed by tacrolimus and steroids for around 3 years.

The germline CDR1 and CDR2 sequences are ENHRY and SYGVKD. Unmatched junction bases numbered 11, after V lost 6 bases and J lost 2 bases. This CDR3 is 19 amino acids long. The plating included around 200,000 irradiated, violet-dye-labeled stimulator cells together with around 200,000 CFSE-labeled responder cells. Sorting after the reaction isolated proliferating CFSE-low CD3+CD4+ and CD3+CD8+ responders. TCRdb's table, derived via immunoSEQ multiplex PCR, lists solely in-frame clones and lacks some. This sample has about 18,000 clones, with roughly 40% found just once. Sequencing used alloreactive CD4+ T cells from a mixed lymphocyte reaction culture, obtained before intestinal transplant. Specified subset: CFSE-low proliferating T cells sorted from approximately 6-day pre-transplant mixed lymphocyte reaction (GvH or HvG direction). V gene TRBV10-3 combines with J gene TRBJ2-3; 16 nucleotides line up with TRBD2. The TCR sequence derives from a human patient who received an intestinal transplant. The CDR3 reads CAISPGLAGGPYLTDTQYF. As DNA, the CDR3 is TGTGCCATCAGCCCGGGACTAGCGGGGGGGCCGTATCTCACAGATACGCAGTATTTT.